One T cell receptor beta chain is described in this entry. Its specificity is not known. The germline gene is not matched at one end of the junction; a read error may be the cause. The data belong to a study of neurological immune-mediated disorders. Study-wide results and caveats: One cluster of related CDR3 sequences contained, by phylogenetic grouping, the repertoires of 18 of 34 multiple sclerosis patients and formed a possible signature.

With 10-nucleotide random UMIs included, cDNA was synthesized by 5'RACE. TCRdb called the 5' RACE reads again in MiXCR, with one record for every CDR3 protein. This table holds more than 45,000 distinct CDR3 sequences, around 3.6% found once. Sequencing input: PBMCs. The TCR originated in a woman aged 25 to 39 with multiple sclerosis.

The CDR3 DNA reads TGTGCCAGCAGTTTGACAGGGGGGGGATCACCCCTCAACTTT. Protein product: CASSLTGGGSPLNF. The chain links TRBV12-3 or TRBV12-4 to TRBJ1-6; TRBD1 aligns across 9 bases. CDR3 length: 14 residues.